This T cell receptor beta chain was identified during a study of siplizumab effects on memory and regulatory T cells. The CDR3 is made up of 15 amino acids. Germline trimming cut 5 bases from V and 2 bases from J; bases unmatched to any gene: 7. CDR1 SGHVS and CDR2 FNYEAQ come from the germline V gene. General study points: Alloreactive sequences traceable to unstimulated CD4+ memory cells were significantly reduced by siplizumab. Mapping to unstimulated subsets was achieved for only a minor fraction of alloreactive clones. Siplizumab gave mappable alloreactive CD4+ clones an average Treg-derived fraction of around 70%, against roughly 27% in controls. The diversity of naive T cells seemed greater than that of memory cells, and their alloresponse contribution seemed major.

Turning to this clone: Its antigen remains unknown.

The method was immunoSEQ multiplex PCR; TCRdb's version includes in-frame clones alone and lacks a portion of them. The sample shows 70,000 to 100,000 clones, roughly 93% of them seen only once. Input material: CD8+ T cells sorted from blood. The TCR sequence derives from a human donor in good health. The genes are TRBV7-6 and TRBJ2-7, with 9 bases fitting TRBD1. In DNA form, the CDR3 reads TGTGCCAGCAGCCCCTATACAGGGGGCGCCTACGAGCAGTACTTC. This sequence encodes CASSPYTGGAYEQYF.